A selection of T cell receptor beta chains follows, all from one sample in a study of blood T cell repertoires in COVID-19. TCRdb's table, derived via immunoSEQ multiplex PCR, lists solely in-frame clones and lacks some. The table shows approximately 300,000 clones, with about 83% occurring only once. The sequencing sample was made of peripheral blood. These receptors all stem from a woman aged 45-65 years with acute or convalescent COVID-19. CDR3s include the opening cysteine and the closing phenylalanine or tryptophan. The D gene is left open where the match is weak. Only some rows state a clone size, as once, few, many or a class for expanded clones.

clone_size d_call j_call v_call cdr3_aa cdr3_nt
- - TRBJ1-5 TRBV19 CASRPWEVGSNQPQHF TGTGCCAGTAGACCCTGGGAGGTCGGGAGCAATCAGCCCCAGCATTTT
- TRBD2 TRBJ2-1 TRBV6-2/TRBV6-3 CASSYSGLAGGYNEQFF TGTGCCAGCAGTTACTCGGGACTAGCGGGAGGCTACAATGAGCAGTTCTTC
- - TRBJ2-2 TRBV2 CASSPTKLTGELFF TGTGCCAGCAGTCCTACCAAATTAACCGGGGAGCTGTTTTTT
- - TRBJ2-5 TRBV5-4 CATSVAVQETQYF TGTGCCACCTCAGTCGCGGTGCAAGAGACCCAGTACTTC
- TRBD2 TRBJ2-2 TRBV19 CASSIGLVGELFF TGTGCCAGTAGTATCGGACTAGTCGGGGAGCTGTTTTTT
once - TRBJ2-2 TRBV5-1 CASSLGGLGTGELFF TGCGCCAGCAGCTTGGGGGGCTTGGGCACCGGGGAGCTGTTTTTT
- TRBD2 TRBJ2-1 TRBV6-2/TRBV6-3 CASSSRGGRNNEQFF TGTGCCAGCAGTTCGCGCGGGGGGCGGAACAATGAGCAGTTCTTC
- TRBD2 TRBJ2-2 TRBV3-1/TRBV3-2 CASSPFFPSGAGTGELFF TGTGCCAGCAGCCCCTTTTTTCCTAGCGGGGCAGGCACCGGGGAGCTGTTTTTT
- - TRBJ1-5 TRBV6-5 CASTLGGSNQPQHF TGTGCCAGCACCCTGGGGGGTAGCAATCAGCCCCAGCATTTT
- - TRBJ1-1 TRBV2 CASSPGPGAFF TGTGCCAGCAGCCCCGGCCCGGGTGCTTTCTTT
- - TRBJ1-1 TRBV29-1 CSAAQGNTEAFF TGCAGCGCCGCTCAGGGGAACACTGAAGCTTTCTTT
- - TRBJ1-2 TRBV29-1 CSVGGNYGYTF TGCAGCGTTGGAGGGAACTATGGCTACACCTTC
once - TRBJ2-3 TRBV5-1 CASSLVAPTASTDTQYF TGCGCCAGCAGCTTGGTCGCCCCGACAGCTAGCACAGATACGCAGTATTTT
- TRBD1 TRBJ1-6 TRBV10-1 CASSDGTGDHSPLHF TGCGCCAGCAGTGATGGGACAGGGGATCATTCACCCCTCCACTTT
- TRBD1 TRBJ1-5 TRBV15 CATSSGTGGQDQPQHF TGTGCCACCAGCAGCGGGACAGGAGGGCAGGATCAGCCCCAGCATTTT
- TRBD1 TRBJ2-1 TRBV24-1 CATSDPQGAGNEQFF TGTGCCACCAGTGATCCCCAGGGGGCTGGGAATGAGCAGTTCTTC
- TRBD2 TRBJ2-3 TRBV7-9 CASSPPSAGGPDTQYF TGTGCCAGCAGCCCGCCGTCAGCGGGAGGGCCCGATACGCAGTATTTT
once TRBD2 TRBJ2-3 TRBV3-1/TRBV3-2 CASSQDPSGGYSDTQYF TGTGCCAGCAGCCAAGATCCCAGCGGGGGGTATTCAGATACGCAGTATTTT
- - TRBJ1-1 TRBV15 CATSQGVTEAFF TGTGCCACCAGCCAAGGGGTTACTGAAGCTTTCTTT
once - TRBJ2-5 TRBV29-1 CSVDPTGFQETQYF TGCAGCGTTGACCCTACAGGGTTCCAAGAGACCCAGTACTTC
few - TRBJ1-4 TRBV7-2 CASSLDRGGRGISNEKLFF TGTGCCAGCAGCTTAGATCGAGGGGGGAGGGGAATCTCTAATGAAAAACTGTTTTTT
once - TRBJ2-2 TRBV28 CASSLSLNSFLATGYNTGELFF TGTGCCAGCAGTTTAAGTCTTAACTCCTTCCTGGCGACAGGTTATAACACCGGGGAGCTGTTTTTT